The TCR beta chain under discussion was sequenced for a study of CD8 T cells in Susac syndrome. Random hexamers served to reverse transcribe roughly 0.5 to 1 ug RNA. An immunoSEQ multiplex PCR amplified TCR beta CDR3 over 54 Vbeta and 13 Jbeta. MiXCR, run by TCRdb on the immunoSEQ multiplex PCR reads, gives a single entry per CDR3 protein. The table records some 150,000 distinct CDR3 sequences, just under 97% of them present only once. TCR beta from blood CD8+ and CD4+ T cells was sequenced. Treatment-naive patients with stable or active relapsing-remitting disease served as multiple sclerosis controls. In contrast to the negatively isolated CD8+ and CD4+ T cells, TEMRA cells were FACS-enriched. V was cut by 4 bases and J by 7 bases, with 6 bases left in between. The CDR3 length is 11 residues. Germline CDR1 is SGHDT and CDR2 is YYEEEE.

The specimen sequenced was CD8+ T cells from PBMCs. The sequence was collected from a human donor with multiple sclerosis. This rearrangement joins TRBV5-6 to TRBJ2-1; D not certain. The CDR3 sequence is CASSTLNEQFF. The CDR3, as DNA: TGTGCCAGCAGCACCCTGAATGAGCAGTTCTTC.